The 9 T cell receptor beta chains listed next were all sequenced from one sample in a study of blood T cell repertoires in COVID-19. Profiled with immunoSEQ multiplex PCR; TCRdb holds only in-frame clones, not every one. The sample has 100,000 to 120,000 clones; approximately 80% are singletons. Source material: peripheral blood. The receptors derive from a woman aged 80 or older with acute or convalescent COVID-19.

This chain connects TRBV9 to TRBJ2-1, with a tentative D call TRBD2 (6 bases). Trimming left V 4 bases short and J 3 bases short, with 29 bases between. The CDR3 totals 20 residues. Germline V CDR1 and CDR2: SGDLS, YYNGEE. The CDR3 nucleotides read TGTGCCAGCAGCCCTGGTATGGCTAGCGTAAGCACACGGAACTACAATGAGCAGTTCTTC. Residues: CASSPGMASVSTRNYNEQFF.

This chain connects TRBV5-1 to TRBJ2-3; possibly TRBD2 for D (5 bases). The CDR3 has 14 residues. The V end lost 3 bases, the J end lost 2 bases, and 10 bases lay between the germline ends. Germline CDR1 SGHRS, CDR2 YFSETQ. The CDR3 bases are TGCGCCAGCAGCTCGGGATACCCCACAGATACGCAGTATTTT. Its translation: CASSSGYPTDTQYF. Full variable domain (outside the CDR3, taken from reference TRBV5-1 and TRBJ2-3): KAGVTQTPRYLIKTRGQQVTLSCSPISGHRSVSWYQQTPGQGLQFLFEYFSETQRNKGNFPGRFSGRQFSNSRSEMNVSTLELGDSALYLCASSSGYPTDTQYFGPGTRLTVL.

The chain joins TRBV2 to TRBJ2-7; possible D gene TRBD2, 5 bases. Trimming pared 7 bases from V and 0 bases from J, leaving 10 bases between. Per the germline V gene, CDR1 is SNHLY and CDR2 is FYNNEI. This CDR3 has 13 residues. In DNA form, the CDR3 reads TGTGCCAGCAAACGGGGTCCCTCCTACGAGCAGTACGTC. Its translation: CASKRGPSYEQYV.

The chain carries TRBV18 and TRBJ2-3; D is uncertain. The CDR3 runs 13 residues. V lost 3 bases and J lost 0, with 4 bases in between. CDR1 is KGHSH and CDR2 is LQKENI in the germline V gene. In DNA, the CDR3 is TGTGCCAGCTCACCCCCTAGCACAGATACGCAGTATTTT. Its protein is CASSPPSTDTQYF.

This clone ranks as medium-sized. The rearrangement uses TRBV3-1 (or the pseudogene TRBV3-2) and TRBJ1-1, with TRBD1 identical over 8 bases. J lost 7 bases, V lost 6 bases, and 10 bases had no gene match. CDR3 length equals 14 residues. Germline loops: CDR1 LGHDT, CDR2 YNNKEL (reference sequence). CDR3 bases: TGTGCCAGCAGTAACCGGGACAGGCCTCTTGAAGCTTTCTTT. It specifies CASSNRDRPLEAFF.

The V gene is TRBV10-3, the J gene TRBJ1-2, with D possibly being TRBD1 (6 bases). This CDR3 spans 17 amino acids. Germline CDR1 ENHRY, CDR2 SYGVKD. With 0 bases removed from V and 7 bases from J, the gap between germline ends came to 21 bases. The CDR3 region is CAISESNQGLISSGYTF. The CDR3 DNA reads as TGTGCCATCAGTGAGTCGAACCAGGGGTTAATCTCCAGTGGCTACACCTTC.

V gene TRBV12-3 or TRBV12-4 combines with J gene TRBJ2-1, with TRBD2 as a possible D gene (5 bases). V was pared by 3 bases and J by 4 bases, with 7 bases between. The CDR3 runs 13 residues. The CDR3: CASSLRGYNEQFF. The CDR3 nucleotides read TGTGCCAGCAGTTTGAGAGGGTACAATGAGCAGTTCTTC.

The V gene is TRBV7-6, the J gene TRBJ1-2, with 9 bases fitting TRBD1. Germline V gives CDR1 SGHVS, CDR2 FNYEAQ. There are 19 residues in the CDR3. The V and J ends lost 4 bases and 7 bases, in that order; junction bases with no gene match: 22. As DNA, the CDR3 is TGTGCCAGCAGCTCCCGGGGGTATACGGGACAGGGTTCTTCTAGTGGCTACACCTTC. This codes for CASSSRGYTGQGSSSGYTF.

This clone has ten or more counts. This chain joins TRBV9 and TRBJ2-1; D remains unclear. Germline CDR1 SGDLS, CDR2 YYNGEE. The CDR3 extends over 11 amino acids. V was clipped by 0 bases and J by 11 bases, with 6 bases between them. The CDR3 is CASSVAKQQFF. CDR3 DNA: TGTGCCAGCAGCGTAGCAAAGCAGCAGTTCTTC.